Following are 9 T cell receptor beta chains from one sample sequenced in a study of patients and donors after allogeneic stem cell transplantation. MiXCR was run by TCRdb on the RT-PCR reads, yielding one entry per CDR3 protein. Of roughly 960,000 distinct CDR3 sequences in the sample, more than 15% were seen once. The source material was blood, either unsorted or a sorted T cell fraction (not recorded which). The source is a human donor who was either an allogeneic HSCT recipient or a stem cell or donor lymphocyte infusion donor (not recorded which). It is not recorded whose cells these are; they may come from a transplant donor.

CDR3 region: CASSRTSDRERVEQFF. As DNA, the CDR3 is TGTGCCAGCAGCCGTACCTCGGACAGGGAGAGGGTTGAGCAGTTCTTC. V and J are TRBV7-8 and TRBJ2-1; 8 nucleotides line up with TRBD1. The CDR3 runs to 16 residues. V was clipped by 5 bases and J by 9 bases; unmatched bases: 15. Germline V lookup: CDR1 SGHVS, CDR2 FQNEAQ.

This clonotype came up a few times. This sequence joins TRBV20-1 and TRBJ2-1; 8 bases fit TRBD1. Germline V gene sequence: CDR1 DFQATT, CDR2 SNEGSKA (reference sequence). The CDR3 spans 14 residues. V dropped 1 base and J dropped 4; count of bases not matched to a gene: 3. The CDR3 nucleotides read TGCAGTGCTAGAGGGACAGGGCCGTACAATGAGCAGTTCTTC. This codes for CSARGTGPYNEQFF.

This clonotype was observed a handful of times. V usage is TRBV6-1 and J usage is TRBJ2-2; D gene unclear. V was clipped by 2 bases and J by 4 bases, with 11 bases between them. Germline V gene data show CDR1 as MNHNS and CDR2 as SASEGT. The CDR3 is 15 residues long. CDR3 loop: CASSESPGRTGELFF. CDR3 DNA: TGTGCCAGCAGTGAATCACCCGGACGCACCGGGGAGCTGTTTTTT.

The chain uses TRBV12-3 or TRBV12-4 and TRBJ2-1, with 13 nucleotides matching TRBD2. J gave up 4 bases and V 4 bases, and 13 bases lay outside the gene matches. The CDR3 runs to 19 residues. The CDR3 sequence is CASSSLTGLAGIAYNEQFF. The CDR3 DNA reads TGTGCCAGCAGTTCCCTTACGGGACTAGCGGGGATAGCATACAATGAGCAGTTCTTC.

This chain links TRBV20-1 with TRBJ1-4; TRBD1 aligns across 7 bases. CDR3 length: 13 amino acids. Germline V gene data show CDR1 as DFQATT and CDR2 as SNEGSKA (reference sequence). The V segment lost 4 bases and the J segment 6 bases; nucleotides outside the gene matches: 5. The CDR3 protein is CSANRGWYEKLFF. The CDR3 DNA reads as TGCAGTGCTAACAGGGGATGGTATGAAAAACTGTTTTTT.

The gene calls are TRBV24-1 and TRBJ2-2; D is unclear. The germline V gene encodes CDR1 KGHDR and CDR2 SFDVKD. CDR3 length: 17 amino acids. Trimming took 2 bases from V and 0 from J, leaving 12 bases between them. The CDR3 DNA sequence: TGTGCCACCAGTGATTCTCTAGACCGCGCGAACACCGGGGAGCTGTTTTTT. Translated, it gives CATSDSLDRANTGELFF.

The chain combines TRBV7-8 with TRBJ1-6, with 8 bases fitting TRBD1. In germline, CDR1 is SGHVS, CDR2 FQNEAQ. This CDR3 contains 15 residues. The trim removed 4 bases at V and 7 bases at J, leaving 6 bases unmatched. This CDR3 reads CASSSSDRVNSPLHF. In nucleotides, the CDR3 is TGTGCCAGCAGCTCCTCGGACAGGGTCAATTCACCCCTCCACTTT. Together with reference TRBV7-8 and TRBJ1-6, the CDR3 gives the full variable domain: GAGVSQSPRYKVAKRGQDVALRCDPISGHVSLFWYQQALGQGPEFLTYFQNEAQLDKSGLPSDRFFAERPEGSVSTLKIQRTQQEDSAVYLCASSSSDRVNSPLHFGNGTRLTVT.

The chain joins TRBV20-1 to TRBJ1-5; no reliable D call. Germline-derived CDR1 and CDR2 are DFQATT and SNEGSKA (reference sequence). Trimming took off 5 bases at V and 2 bases at J, with 10 bases between the two ends. The CDR3 covers 13 residues. The CDR3 loop is CSAPDIRNQPQHF. The CDR3, as DNA: TGCAGTGCTCCCGACATCCGCAATCAGCCCCAGCATTTT.

This chain links TRBV7-3 with TRBJ2-2; D gene unclear. This CDR3 is 14 amino acids long. Germline CDR1 SGHTA, CDR2 FQGTGA. Trimming took off 4 bases at V and 6 bases at J, with 12 bases between the two ends. The CDR3 reads CASSSPIMSGELFF. CDR3 nucleotide sequence: TGTGCCAGCAGCTCCCCTATAATGTCCGGGGAGCTGTTTTTT.